This TCR beta chain was found in a study of T cell changes during pregnancy in multiple sclerosis. Profiling relied on immunoSEQ multiplex PCR, and the TCRdb table lists in-frame clones only, not all of them. The sample has tens of thousands of clones, roughly 92% seen once. This CDR3 has 14 residues. CDR1 and CDR2 (germline): WNHNN, SYGVQD (reference sequence). V lost 8 bases to trimming and J lost 0 bases, with 13 bases between them. Material: peripheral blood, obtained after pregnancy. The receptor was derived from a female donor with multiple sclerosis, enrolled in a pregnancy study. The V gene is TRBV10-1, the J gene TRBJ1-1, with D maybe TRBD1 (6 bases). Written as DNA, the CDR3 is TGCGCCAGCCGGGACACCCCAATGAACACTGAAGCTTTCTTT. As protein: CASRDTPMNTEAFF.